These 26 T cell receptor beta chains were all obtained from the same sample, sequenced in a study of OX40 agonist ivuxolimab in advanced cancers. Assay used: immunoSEQ multiplex PCR; TCRdb lists only in-frame clones, some missing. Among around 84,000 clones listed, more than 70% were seen once. This sample comprised CD4+ or CD8+ T cells sorted from blood, obtained in a trial of the OX40 agonist ivuxolimab. Receptors were obtained from an adult with an advanced solid tumor such as melanoma, head and neck, liver or kidney cancer.

The chain combines TRBV7-6 with TRBJ1-1; unclear D gene. CDR1 and CDR2 from the germline V gene are SGHVS and FNYEAQ. The CDR3 is 13 residues long. Trimming removed 6 bases from V and 6 bases from J, with 14 bases in between. CDR3 coding DNA: TGTGCCAGCAGTTTCCGAATGGGGTCTGAAGCTTTCTTT. It specifies CASSFRMGSEAFF.

V is TRBV5-1 and J is TRBJ2-1; D is tentatively TRBD1 or TRBD2 (5 bases each). This CDR3 is built from 15 residues. CDR1 and CDR2 (germline): SGHRS, YFSETQ. The V end was cut by 1 base, the J end by 10 bases, with 18 bases between. CDR3 residues: CASSLLGDPREEQFF. In DNA form, the CDR3 reads TGCGCCAGCAGCTTGTTGGGGGACCCCAGGGAGGAGCAGTTCTTC.

The V and J genes are TRBV7-6 and TRBJ2-7, with TRBD1 identical over 7 bases. CDR1 SGHVS and CDR2 FNYEAQ come from the germline V gene. J lost 6 bases, V lost 3 bases, and 2 bases had no gene match. This CDR3 region has 12 residues. The CDR3 region has the DNA TGTGCCAGCAGCTTGGCAGGGGGCGAGCAGTACTTC. It is translated as CASSLAGGEQYF.

This clone appeared a single time. This chain joins TRBV30 and TRBJ2-3; tentatively, D is TRBD1 or TRBD2 (5 bases each). CDR1 is GTSNPN and CDR2 is SVGIG in the germline V gene (reference sequence). V was cut by 1 base and J by 4 bases, with 6 bases left in between. The length of the CDR3 is 12 residues. The CDR3 spells CAWSGGADTQYF. CDR3 DNA: TGTGCCTGGAGTGGAGGGGCAGATACGCAGTATTTT.

J is TRBJ2-3 and V is TRBV5-1; TRBD2 is a possible D gene (5 bases). Germline V CDR1 and CDR2: SGHRS, YFSETQ. The CDR3 runs 16 residues. V was cut by 4 bases and J by 1 base, with 16 bases left in between. DNA for the CDR3: TGCGCCAGCAGCCCGTGGGGTAGCGTGCGCACAGATACGCAGTATTTT. Amino acids: CASSPWGSVRTDTQYF.

This chain connects TRBV4-1 to TRBJ1-4; D perhaps matches TRBD1 (5 bases). The CDR3 runs 13 residues. Germline V CDR1 and CDR2: MGHRA, YSYEKL. Trimming removed 2 bases at V and 8 bases at J, with 9 bases between. In DNA form, the CDR3 reads TGCGCCAGCAGCCAAACGCGGGGGGAAAAACTGTTTTTT. Its translation: CASSQTRGEKLFF.

This chain connects TRBV27 to TRBJ2-1, with a tentative D call TRBD1 (6 bases). The germline V gene encodes CDR1 MNHEY and CDR2 SMNVEV (reference sequence). The CDR3 runs 15 residues. V was cut by 0 bases and J by 5 bases, with 11 bases left in between. The CDR3 nucleotides are TGTGCCAGCAGTTTATCCGACAGGTTGAACAATGAGCAGTTCTTC. It translates to CASSLSDRLNNEQFF.

This chain links TRBV19 with TRBJ1-4, with a weak D call TRBD1 (5 bases). Trimming removed 6 bases at V and 2 bases at J, with 16 bases between. The CDR3 spans 16 residues. Per germline, CDR1 LNHDA and CDR2 SQIVND (reference sequence). CDR3 amino acids: CASRKAGRTTNEKLFF. The CDR3 DNA reads as TGTGCCAGTAGGAAGGCAGGGCGGACGACTAATGAAAAACTGTTTTTT.

The J gene is TRBJ2-7, the V gene TRBV11-2; D not certain. The CDR3 is made up of 12 amino acids. The V end was cut by 4 bases, the J end by 3 bases, with 7 bases between. Per germline, CDR1 SGHAT and CDR2 FQNNGV. The CDR3 nucleotides read TGTGCCAGCAGCTCGACACTCTACGAGCAGTACTTC. Translated: CASSSTLYEQYF.

The genes are TRBV29-1 and TRBJ2-7; possibly TRBD2 for D (6 bases). V gave up 4 bases and J gave up 3 bases, with 16 bases separating them. CDR1 is SQVTM, CDR2 ANQGSEA, per germline. This CDR3 spans 14 amino acids. Written as DNA, the CDR3 is TGCAGCGTTGGTCGGCGGGATCCTCGCTACGAGCAGTACTTC. Protein: CSVGRRDPRYEQYF.

The J gene is TRBJ2-6, the V gene TRBV6-4; D call uncertain. Trimming removed 2 bases from V and 4 bases from J, with 9 bases in between. Looked up from germline, CDR1 is MRHNA and CDR2 is SNTAGT. The CDR3 runs to 15 residues. In DNA, the CDR3 is TGTGCCAGCAGTGACAGGGTTCGCGGGGCCAACGTCCTGACTTTC. It yields the protein CASSDRVRGANVLTF.

This chain uses TRBV9 with TRBJ2-4; 7 nucleotides align to TRBD1. J lost 10 bases, V lost 1 base, and 8 bases had no gene match. The CDR3 consists of 14 residues. Per the germline V gene, CDR1 is SGDLS and CDR2 is YYNGEE. The CDR3 coding sequence is TGTGCCAGCAGCGTATCACTGACAGGGTTGATTCAGTACTTC. As protein: CASSVSLTGLIQYF. Full variable domain (remainder filled in from reference TRBV9 and TRBJ2-4): DSGVTQTPKHLITATGQRVTLRCSPRSGDLSVYWYQQSLDQGLQFLIQYYNGEERAKGNILERFSAQQFPDLHSELNLSSLELGDSALYFCASSVSLTGLIQYFGAGTRLSVL.

The chain is built from TRBV5-6 and TRBJ2-3; D unresolved. Germline V gene sequence: CDR1 SGHDT, CDR2 YYEEEE. This CDR3 is 14 amino acids long. Trimming took 4 bases from V and 2 from J, leaving 11 bases between them. The CDR3, as DNA: TGTGCCAGCAGCATACTCTCGAACACAGATACGCAGTATTTT. Protein product: CASSILSNTDTQYF.

This clone was observed once. The chain joins TRBV2 to TRBJ2-5; 10 nucleotides agree with TRBD2. The CDR3 is 15 amino acids. V lost 10 bases, J lost 4 bases, and 12 bases stayed unmatched. CDR1 is SNHLY, CDR2 FYNNEI, per germline. The DNA of the CDR3 is TGTGCCACCAGACTAAGGAGCGGGGGGGGAGAGACCCAGTACTTC. This codes for CATRLRSGGGETQYF.

J is TRBJ2-7 and V is TRBV28; 10 bases fit TRBD1. Trimming removed 5 bases from V and 11 bases from J; junction bases left unmatched: 9. CDR1 and CDR2 from the germline V gene are MDHEN and SYDVKM. The CDR3 runs to 13 residues. This CDR3 reads CASSTRDRGVEYF. The CDR3 DNA reads as TGTGCCAGCAGTACCCGGGACAGGGGAGTTGAGTACTTC.

This rearrangement joins TRBV27 to TRBJ2-1, with D possibly being TRBD1 or TRBD2 (5 bases each). The CDR3 has 15 residues. Germline CDR1 reads MNHEY; CDR2 reads SMNVEV (reference sequence). V shed 4 bases and J shed 4 bases, with 14 bases lying between them. In DNA, the CDR3 is TGTGCCAGCAGTTCATCACGGGACGGTTACAATGAGCAGTTCTTC. Encoded protein: CASSSSRDGYNEQFF.

The chain's CDR3 is CASTAVGAPDEKLFF. The CDR3 DNA reads TGTGCCAGCACCGCGGTAGGGGCCCCGGATGAAAAACTGTTTTTT. The chain employs TRBV5-5 and TRBJ1-4, with D maybe TRBD1 (5 bases). The CDR3 runs 15 residues. V shed 6 bases and J shed 6 bases, with 18 bases lying between them. Germline assignment: CDR1 SGHKS and CDR2 YYEKEE (reference sequence).

Points on this clone: The same CDR3 also results from other DNA sequences found in this sample. J is TRBJ1-1 and V is TRBV7-9; unclear D gene. This CDR3 spans 12 amino acids. Germline V gene data show CDR1 as SEHNR and CDR2 as FQNEAQ (reference sequence). V was shortened by 5 bases and J by 2 bases, with 6 bases between the two germline ends. The CDR3 protein is CASSLLNTEAFF. CDR3 nucleotides: TGTGCCAGCAGCCTCTTAAACACTGAAGCTTTCTTT.

Here the CDR3 DNA reads TGCGCCAGCAGCCAAGATGGGCAGGGGTTCCGCGAGCAGTACTTC. Translating it yields CASSQDGQGFREQYF. J is TRBJ2-7 and V is TRBV4-1, with D possibly being TRBD1 (6 bases). The ends were cut back, 0 bases at V and 6 bases at J, with 15 bases in the middle. CDR3 length: 15 residues. Germline values: CDR1 MGHRA, CDR2 YSYEKL.

V and J are TRBV7-2 and TRBJ2-5; 8 bases are a match to TRBD1. Germline V gene sequence: CDR1 SGHTA, CDR2 FQGNSA. J was trimmed by 4 bases and V by 5 bases; bases with no gene match: 6. The CDR3 is 14 residues long. Written as DNA, the CDR3 is TGTGCCAGCAGCACCGGACAGGGTGGAGAGACCCAGTACTTC. This codes for CASSTGQGGETQYF.

The CDR3 coding sequence is TGTGCCAGCTCCCGTCCCCAACTAGCGGGATTCACAGATACGCAGTATTTT. This gives the protein CASSRPQLAGFTDTQYF. V is TRBV28 and J is TRBJ2-3, with 10 positions matching TRBD2. The CDR3 length is 17 residues. Germline V CDR1 and CDR2: MDHEN, SYDVKM. The junction had 13 bases not matched to a gene; V was cut back by 8 bases and J by 2 bases.

Of note for this clone: The sample contains more than one DNA sequence encoding this CDR3. CDR3 amino acids: CASSREAGQGAYEQFF. Written as DNA, the CDR3 is TGTGCCAGCAGCCGGGAGGCGGGACAGGGGGCATATGAGCAGTTCTTC. This chain joins TRBV7-3 and TRBJ2-1, with 12 bases fitting TRBD1. Germline V CDR1 and CDR2: SGHTA, FQGTGA. This CDR3 has 16 amino acids. V shed 5 bases, J shed 8 bases, and the junction held 10 bases outside the gene matches.

The V call is TRBV5-4, the J call TRBJ1-4; tentative D call: TRBD1 (5 bases). This CDR3 spans 14 amino acids. Germline loops: CDR1 SGHNT, CDR2 YYREEE (reference sequence). Deletions cut 0 bases from V and 7 bases from J, with 10 bases between. CDR3 DNA: TGTGCCAGCAGCTTGGAGGGGCTGGGTGAAAAACTGTTTTTT. It yields the protein CASSLEGLGEKLFF. The full variable domain, its missing parts supplied by reference TRBV5-4 and TRBJ1-4, is ETGVTQSPTHLIKTRGQQVTLRCSSQSGHNTVSWYQQALGQGPQFIFQYYREEENGRGNFPPRFSGLQFPNYSSELNVNALELDDSALYLCASSLEGLGEKLFFGSGTQLSVL.

J is TRBJ2-7 and V is TRBV7-6; 9 bases line up with TRBD2. This CDR3 comprises 15 residues. V lost 0 bases, J lost 2 bases, and 2 bases stayed unmatched. Germline V gene data show CDR1 as SGHVS and CDR2 as FNYEAQ. CDR3 loop: CASSLASGGPYEQYF. Written as DNA, the CDR3 is TGTGCCAGCAGCTTAGCTAGCGGGGGACCCTACGAGCAGTACTTC.

This chain joins TRBV2 and TRBJ2-5, with TRBD2 matching 7 bases. The germline V gene has CDR1 SNHLY and CDR2 FYNNEI. The trim removed 6 bases at V and 7 bases at J, leaving 14 bases unmatched. The CDR3 has 15 residues. For the CDR3, the DNA is TGTGCCAGCAGACGGTCTAGCGGCGGCCCATTGACCCAGTACTTC. This gives the protein CASRRSSGGPLTQYF.

The J gene is TRBJ1-4, the V gene TRBV18; tentative D call: TRBD1 (6 bases). V lost 2 bases, J lost 8 bases, and 12 bases lay in between. This CDR3 is built from 14 residues. Germline V CDR1 and CDR2: KGHSH, LQKENI. The CDR3 sequence: CASSPTGLGEKLFF. CDR3 nucleotides: TGTGCCAGCTCACCAACAGGGCTGGGAGAAAAACTGTTTTTT.